Below, 6 T cell receptor beta chains from the same sample are listed, as sequenced in a study of blood T cell repertoires in COVID-19. Some clones are missing from TCRdb's copy, which holds only in-frame ones; the method was immunoSEQ multiplex PCR. Here the sample spans around 180,000 clones, over 75% being singletons. The sequencing input was peripheral blood. These receptors came from a man aged 35 to 55 with active or convalescent COVID-19.

V usage is TRBV19 and J usage is TRBJ1-1; D uncertain. This CDR3 has 11 residues. Looked up from germline, CDR1 is LNHDA and CDR2 is SQIVND (reference sequence). Trimming removed 5 bases from V and 4 bases from J, with 5 bases in between. CDR3 in amino acids: CASSVLTEAFF. CDR3 DNA sequence: TGTGCCAGTAGTGTACTCACTGAAGCTTTCTTT.

The J gene is TRBJ2-1, the V gene TRBV7-2; possible D gene TRBD1, 6 bases. The CDR3 length is 16 residues. The V gene lost 1 base and the J gene lost 4 bases, with 14 bases spanning the gap. Germline CDR1 and CDR2: SGHTA and FQGNSA. CDR3 nucleotide sequence: TGTGCCAGCAGCTTAGTCCCCGGACAGAATTACAATGAGCAGTTCTTC. As protein: CASSLVPGQNYNEQFF.

The chain couples TRBV9 to TRBJ2-6, with 10 bases fitting TRBD1. Trimming at V came to 0 bases and at J to 1 base, leaving 10 bases not matched to a gene. Germline-derived CDR1 and CDR2 are SGDLS and YYNGEE. The CDR3 is 20 amino acids. The CDR3 sequence is CASSVATGRTGGSGANVLTF. The CDR3, as DNA: TGTGCCAGCAGCGTAGCTACAGGGAGGACAGGGGGGTCTGGGGCCAACGTCCTGACTTTC.

The gene calls are TRBV18 and TRBJ1-2; D remains ambiguous. Trimming took off 4 bases at V and 7 bases at J, with 19 bases between the two ends. The CDR3 has 15 residues. Germline V gene data show CDR1 as KGHSH and CDR2 as LQKENI. DNA of the CDR3: TGTGCCAGCTCACGCAACCAAGGGCAGGAGGGTGGCTACACCTTC. Encoded protein: CASSRNQGQEGGYTF.

The chain is built from TRBV5-1 and TRBJ2-1, with TRBD1 as a possible D gene (6 bases). The CDR3 is 16 amino acids. Germline CDR1 is SGHRS and CDR2 is YFSETQ. Trimming left V 0 bases short and J 5 bases short, with 15 bases between. The CDR3 sequence: CASSLAVGGTDNEQFF. Here the CDR3 DNA reads TGCGCCAGCAGCTTGGCCGTAGGGGGTACAGACAATGAGCAGTTCTTC.

This clone was found once. The chain carries TRBV30 and TRBJ1-5; the D is unclear. V lost 0 bases to trimming and J lost 2 bases, with 11 bases between them. Germline V lookup: CDR1 GTSNPN, CDR2 SVGIG (reference sequence). The CDR3 loop spans 15 amino acids. CDR3 in amino acids: CAWSVLASGNQPQHF. The CDR3 nucleotides read TGTGCCTGGAGTGTACTTGCCTCCGGCAATCAGCCCCAGCATTTT.